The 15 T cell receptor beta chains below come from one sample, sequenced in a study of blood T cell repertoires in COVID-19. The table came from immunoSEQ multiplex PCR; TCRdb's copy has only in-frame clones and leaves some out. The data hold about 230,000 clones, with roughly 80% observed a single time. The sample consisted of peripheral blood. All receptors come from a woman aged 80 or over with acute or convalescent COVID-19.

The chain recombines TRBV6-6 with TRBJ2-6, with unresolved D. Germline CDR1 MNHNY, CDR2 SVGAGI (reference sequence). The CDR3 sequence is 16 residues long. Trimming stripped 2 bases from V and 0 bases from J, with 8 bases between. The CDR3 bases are TGTGCCAGCAGTTACACGGGTCCCTCTGGGGCCAACGTCCTGACTTTC. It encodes CASSYTGPSGANVLTF.

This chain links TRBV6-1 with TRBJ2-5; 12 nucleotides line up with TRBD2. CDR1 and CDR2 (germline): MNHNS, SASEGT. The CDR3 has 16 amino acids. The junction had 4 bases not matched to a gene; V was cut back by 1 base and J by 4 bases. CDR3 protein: CASSEGLAGVGETQYF. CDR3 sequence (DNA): TGTGCCAGCAGTGAAGGACTAGCGGGAGTGGGAGAGACCCAGTACTTC.

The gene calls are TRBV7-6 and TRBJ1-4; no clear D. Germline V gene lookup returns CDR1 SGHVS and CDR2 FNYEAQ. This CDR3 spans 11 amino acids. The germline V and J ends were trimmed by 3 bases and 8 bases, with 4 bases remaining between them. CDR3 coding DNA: TGTGCCAGCAGCTTCCAGGAAAAACTGTTTTTT. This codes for CASSFQEKLFF. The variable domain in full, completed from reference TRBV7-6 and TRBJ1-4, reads GAGVSQSPRYKVTKRGQDVALRCDPISGHVSLYWYRQALGQGPEFLTYFNYEAQQDKSGLPNDRFSAERPEGSISTLTIQRTEQRDSAMYRCASSFQEKLFFGSGTQLSVL.

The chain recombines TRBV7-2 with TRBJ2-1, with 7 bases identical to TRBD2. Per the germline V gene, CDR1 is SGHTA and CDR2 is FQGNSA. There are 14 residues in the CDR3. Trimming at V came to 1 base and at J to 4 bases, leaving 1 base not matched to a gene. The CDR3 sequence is CASSLGREYNEQFF. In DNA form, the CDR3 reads TGTGCCAGCAGCTTAGGGCGGGAGTACAATGAGCAGTTCTTC.

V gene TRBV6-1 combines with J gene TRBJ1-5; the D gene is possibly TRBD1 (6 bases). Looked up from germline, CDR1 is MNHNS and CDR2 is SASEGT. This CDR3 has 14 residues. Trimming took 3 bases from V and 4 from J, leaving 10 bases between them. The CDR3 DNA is TGTGCCAGCAGTGACCCGGGACAAAATCAGCCCCAGCATTTT. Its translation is CASSDPGQNQPQHF.

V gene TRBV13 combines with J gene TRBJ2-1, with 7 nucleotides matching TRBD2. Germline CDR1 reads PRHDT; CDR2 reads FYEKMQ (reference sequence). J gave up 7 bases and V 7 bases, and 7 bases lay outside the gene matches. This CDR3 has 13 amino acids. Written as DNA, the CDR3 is TGTGCCAGCAAGTGGGGAGCGGGAAATGAGCAGTTCTTC. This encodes CASKWGAGNEQFF.

DNA of the CDR3: TGTGCCAGTAGTTGGGGACTAGCGGGAGGAAGTACGCAGTATTTT. Protein: CASSWGLAGGSTQYF. The V gene is TRBV19, the J gene TRBJ2-3; 15 positions match TRBD2. The trim removed 5 bases at V and 8 bases at J, leaving 5 bases unmatched. The germline V gene encodes CDR1 LNHDA and CDR2 SQIVND (reference sequence). The CDR3 contains 15 residues.

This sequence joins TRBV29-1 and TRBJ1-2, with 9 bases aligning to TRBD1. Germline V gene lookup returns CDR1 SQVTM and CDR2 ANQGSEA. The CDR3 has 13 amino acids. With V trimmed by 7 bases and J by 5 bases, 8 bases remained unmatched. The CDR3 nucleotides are TGCAGCGCGGGGGACAGGGAGGATTATGGCTACACCTTC. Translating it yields CSAGDREDYGYTF.

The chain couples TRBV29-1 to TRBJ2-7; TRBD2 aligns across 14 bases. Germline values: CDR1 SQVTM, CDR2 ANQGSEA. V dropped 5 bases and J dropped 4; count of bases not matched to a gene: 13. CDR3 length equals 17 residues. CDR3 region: CSVTGTSGRGMGYEQYF. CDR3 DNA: TGCAGCGTTACCGGGACTAGCGGGAGAGGAATGGGGTACGAGCAGTACTTC.

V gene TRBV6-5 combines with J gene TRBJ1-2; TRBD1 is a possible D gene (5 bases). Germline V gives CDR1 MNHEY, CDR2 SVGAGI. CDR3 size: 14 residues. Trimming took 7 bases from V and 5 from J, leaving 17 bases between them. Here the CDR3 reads CASIRTFSQYGYTF. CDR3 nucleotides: TGTGCCAGCATCCGGACATTCTCCCAGTATGGCTACACCTTC.

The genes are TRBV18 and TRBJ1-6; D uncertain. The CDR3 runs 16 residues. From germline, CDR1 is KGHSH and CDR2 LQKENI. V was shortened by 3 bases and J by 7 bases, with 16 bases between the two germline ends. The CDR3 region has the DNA TGTGCCAGCTCACCGGGCACCCCACCCACGAATTCACCCCTCCACTTT. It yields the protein CASSPGTPPTNSPLHF.

CDR3 residues: CASSDRASNEKLFF. DNA of the CDR3: TGTGCCAGCAGTGACAGGGCCTCTAATGAAAAACTGTTTTTT. This chain uses TRBV6-1 with TRBJ1-4; perhaps TRBD1 as D (5 bases). The V gene's germline CDR1 is MNHNS and CDR2 SASEGT. The CDR3 has 14 residues. Trimming cost V 3 bases and J 3 bases, with 8 bases left between them.

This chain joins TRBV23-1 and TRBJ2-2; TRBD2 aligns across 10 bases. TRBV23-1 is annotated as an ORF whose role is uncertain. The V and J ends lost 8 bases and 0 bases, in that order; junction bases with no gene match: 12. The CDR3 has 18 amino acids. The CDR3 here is CASPLGTSDQANTGELFF. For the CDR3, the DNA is TGCGCCAGCCCACTGGGGACTAGCGACCAAGCGAACACCGGGGAGCTGTTTTTT.

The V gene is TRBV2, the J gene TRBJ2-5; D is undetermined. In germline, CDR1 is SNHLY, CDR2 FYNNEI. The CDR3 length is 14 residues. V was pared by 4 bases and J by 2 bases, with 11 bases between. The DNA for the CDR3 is TGTGCCAGCAGTGTCGAAGACTTGCAAGAGACCCAGTACTTC. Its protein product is CASSVEDLQETQYF.

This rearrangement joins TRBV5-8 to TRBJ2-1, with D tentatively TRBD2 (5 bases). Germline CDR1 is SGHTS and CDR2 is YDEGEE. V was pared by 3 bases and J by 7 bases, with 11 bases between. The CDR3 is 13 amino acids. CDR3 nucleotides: TGTGCCAGCAGCTACGGGGAGAGGAATGAGCAGTTCTTC. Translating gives CASSYGERNEQFF.